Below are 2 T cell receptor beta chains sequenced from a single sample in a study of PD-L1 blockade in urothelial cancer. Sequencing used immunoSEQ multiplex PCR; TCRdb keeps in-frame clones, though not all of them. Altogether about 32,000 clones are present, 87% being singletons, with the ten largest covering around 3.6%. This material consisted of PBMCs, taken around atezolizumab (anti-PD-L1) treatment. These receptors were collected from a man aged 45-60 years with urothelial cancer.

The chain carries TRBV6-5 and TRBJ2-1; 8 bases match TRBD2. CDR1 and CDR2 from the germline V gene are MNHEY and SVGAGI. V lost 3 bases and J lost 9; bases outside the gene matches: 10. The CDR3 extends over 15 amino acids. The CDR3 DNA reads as TGTGCCAGCAGTTATCCCGGGACTAGTATCACTGAGCAGTTCTTC. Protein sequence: CASSYPGTSITEQFF.

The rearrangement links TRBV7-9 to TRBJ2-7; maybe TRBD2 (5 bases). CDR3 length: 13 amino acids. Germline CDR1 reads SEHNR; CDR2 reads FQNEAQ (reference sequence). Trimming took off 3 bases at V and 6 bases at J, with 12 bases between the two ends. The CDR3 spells CASSLGSGSEQYF. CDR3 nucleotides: TGTGCCAGCAGCTTGGGTTCGGGGTCCGAGCAGTACTTC.